This T cell receptor beta chain was sequenced in a study of blood T cell repertoires in COVID-19. The germline V and J ends were trimmed by 5 bases and 7 bases, with 8 bases remaining between them. The CDR3 is 11 residues long. Profiling relied on immunoSEQ multiplex PCR, and the TCRdb table lists in-frame clones only, not all of them. Of around 100,000 clones listed, about 87% are singletons. The chain employs TRBV12-3 or TRBV12-4 and TRBJ1-1, with D unresolved. This clonotype was obtained from a man aged 50-59 years with active or convalescent COVID-19. Sequences were obtained from peripheral blood. CDR3 in DNA: TGTGCCAGCAGTACGATAGATGAAGCTTTCTTT. Translated: CASSTIDEAFF.